This TCR beta chain was retrieved from a study of memory CD4+ T cells and cytomegalovirus serostatus. Germline CDR1 MNHNY, CDR2 SVGAGI (reference sequence). The CDR3 is 14 amino acids. The J segment lost 8 bases and the V segment lost 6 bases, leaving 9 bases of the junction unmatched. The sort gate was single viable CD3+CD4+CD8-CD45RO+ cells for memory CD4+ T cells. CMV serostatus came from serum IgG against pp150, pp28, p38, p52. TCRdb's copy holds only in-frame clones and misses some; the assay was immunoSEQ multiplex PCR. Of roughly 56,000 clones in the sample, over 80% were seen once. The chain employs TRBV6-6 and TRBJ1-4; 7 bases line up with TRBD1. Sequencing used memory CD4+ T cells from blood. This TCR derives from an adult in good health and CMV-seronegative. The CDR3 coding sequence is TGTGCCAGCAGCGGACAGGTCATAAAGGAAAAACTGTTTTTT. Amino acids: CASSGQVIKEKLFF.